This T cell receptor (beta chain) derives from a study of a mutant IDH1 vaccine in newly diagnosed glioma. Study at large: Vaccination began 4-6 weeks post radiotherapy alone, or with temozolomide cycles.

The data were produced by immunoSEQ multiplex PCR, yet TCRdb's version contains in-frame clones alone and is incomplete. The sample includes 45,000 to 65,000 clones, about two thirds of them seen just once. This clone has just a few counts. Its antigen is unknown. As to time point: week 47, end of study. Topical imiquimod accompanied each vaccine dose, which consisted of 300 ug of mutant IDH1 20-mer peptide. The length of the CDR3 is 15 residues. Germline V CDR1 and CDR2: MNHEY, SVGAGI. Trimming cost V 2 bases and J 4 bases, with 12 bases left between them. The rearrangement uses TRBV6-5 and TRBJ2-1; TRBD1 or TRBD2 may be the D gene (5 bases each). Sequenced material: peripheral blood mononuclear cells (PBMCs), taken from a glioma patient whose treatment included an IDH1 peptide vaccine. This receptor was identified in a man aged 35 to 55 with glioma. Some clones in this sample may be carry-over from other donors' samples. The chain's CDR3 is CASSYEGPGYNEQFF. DNA of the CDR3: TGTGCCAGCAGTTACGAGGGGCCCGGATACAATGAGCAGTTCTTC.